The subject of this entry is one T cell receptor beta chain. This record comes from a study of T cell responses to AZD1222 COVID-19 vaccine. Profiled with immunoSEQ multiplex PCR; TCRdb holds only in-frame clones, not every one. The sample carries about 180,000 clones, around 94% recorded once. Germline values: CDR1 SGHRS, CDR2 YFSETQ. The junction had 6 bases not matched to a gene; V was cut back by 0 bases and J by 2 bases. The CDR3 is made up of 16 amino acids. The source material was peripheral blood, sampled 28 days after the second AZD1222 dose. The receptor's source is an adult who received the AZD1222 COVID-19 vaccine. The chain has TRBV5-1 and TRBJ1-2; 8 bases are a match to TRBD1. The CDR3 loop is CASSLAGQGMNYGYTF. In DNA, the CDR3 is TGCGCCAGCAGCTTGGCTGGACAGGGAATGAACTATGGCTACACCTTC.